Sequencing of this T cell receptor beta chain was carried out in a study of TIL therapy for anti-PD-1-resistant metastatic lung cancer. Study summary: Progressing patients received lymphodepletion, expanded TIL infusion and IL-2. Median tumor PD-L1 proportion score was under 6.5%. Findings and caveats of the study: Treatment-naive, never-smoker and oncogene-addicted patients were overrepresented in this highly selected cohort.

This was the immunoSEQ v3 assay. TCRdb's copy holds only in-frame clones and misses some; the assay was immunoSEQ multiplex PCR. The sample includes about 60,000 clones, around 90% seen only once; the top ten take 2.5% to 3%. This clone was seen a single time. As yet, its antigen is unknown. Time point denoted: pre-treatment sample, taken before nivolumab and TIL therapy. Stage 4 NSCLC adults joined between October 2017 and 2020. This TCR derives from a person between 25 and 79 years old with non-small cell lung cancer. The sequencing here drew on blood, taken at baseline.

CDR3 DNA: TGTGCCAGCAGATCCGACCTCATAGATGAGCAGTTCTTC. Protein sequence: CASRSDLIDEQFF. The chain combines TRBV5-4 with TRBJ2-1; no definite D call. V lost 5 bases and J lost 8, with 14 bases in between. The CDR3 totals 13 residues. Per the germline V gene, CDR1 is SGHNT and CDR2 is YYREEE (reference sequence).